These T cell receptor beta chains were read from a single sample in a study of CXCR3-negative and CXCR3-positive naive CD8 T cells. From its re-call of the 5' RACE reads, TCRdb lists each CDR3 protein once, without DNA. Recorded here are about 120,000 distinct CDR3 sequences; the top ten clones represent 0.5% to 0.7%. The sample consisted of naive CXCR3+ CD8+ T cells from blood. The origin of the receptors is a human donor in good health. Some clones in this sample may be carry-over from other donors' samples. Both conserved end residues are part of each CDR3. The order of the fields is CDR3 protein, V gene, J gene.

CDR3: CSARDRTSGSSGDTQYF
V: TRBV20-1
J: TRBJ2-3

CDR3: CASSHGEAGNTIYF
V: TRBV28
J: TRBJ1-3

CDR3: CASSSGHYNEQFF
V: TRBV6-2/TRBV6-3
J: TRBJ2-1

CDR3: CATSLERVLYEQYF
V: TRBV15
J: TRBJ2-7

CDR3: CSVEEETSGLSYEQYF
V: TRBV29-1
J: TRBJ2-7

CDR3: CASSQDRLATRWEETQYF
V: TRBV14
J: TRBJ2-5

CDR3: CASSSGQGGGYTF
V: TRBV27
J: TRBJ1-2

CDR3: CASSYDSNGATNEKLFF
V: TRBV28
J: TRBJ1-4

CDR3: CASSSRLPAYNEQFF
V: TRBV7-6
J: TRBJ2-1

CDR3: CASSAGWVTQETQYF
V: TRBV9
J: TRBJ2-5

CDR3: CASRTGTGDNQPQHF
V: TRBV23-1
J: TRBJ1-5

CDR3: CASSYRTGADSSYEQYF
V: TRBV6-6
J: TRBJ2-7

CDR3: CSVGSSSSYEQYF
V: TRBV29-1
J: TRBJ2-7

CDR3: CSAGGGDEQYF
V: TRBV29-1
J: TRBJ2-7

CDR3: CSANRGTGELFF
V: TRBV29-1
J: TRBJ2-2

CDR3: CASRPGASYEQYF
V: TRBV13
J: TRBJ2-7

CDR3: CSVEATGTRAYEQYF
V: TRBV29-1
J: TRBJ2-7

CDR3: CSVLLTGGRNTIYF
V: TRBV29-1
J: TRBJ1-3

CDR3: CASSQVRLAEYNEQFF
V: TRBV4-1
J: TRBJ2-1

CDR3: CASSQYRAPNQPQHF
V: TRBV4-3
J: TRBJ1-5

CDR3: CASSFLPGQGSNTEAFF
V: TRBV9
J: TRBJ1-1

CDR3: CSAKLLAEFYNEQFF
V: TRBV20-1
J: TRBJ2-1

CDR3: CASKMGGDGAFF
V: TRBV10-2
J: TRBJ1-1

CDR3: CASSLGAQGTQYF
V: TRBV6-5
J: TRBJ2-3

CDR3: CASSLSPGTRAFF
V: TRBV7-8
J: TRBJ1-1

CDR3: CSVEEDLVGETQYF
V: TRBV29-1
J: TRBJ2-5

CDR3: CASSLNSGGAGDTQYF
V: TRBV5-1
J: TRBJ2-3

CDR3: CASSSRDSYEQYF
V: TRBV28
J: TRBJ2-7

CDR3: CASSLPLTGATGELFF
V: TRBV5-1
J: TRBJ2-2

CDR3: CAGSGGQDYEQYF
V: TRBV28
J: TRBJ2-7

CDR3: CSAAPTGDDEQFF
V: TRBV29-1
J: TRBJ2-1

CDR3: CARSLWAFCHNEQFF
V: TRBV5-3
J: TRBJ2-1

CDR3: CASSLGVVEANYPYGYTF
V: TRBV7-9
J: TRBJ1-2

CDR3: CASSLSLGGNEQFF
V: TRBV5-1
J: TRBJ2-1

CDR3: CASSLASGGTTYEQYF
V: TRBV5-6
J: TRBJ2-7

CDR3: CASSVSGQSTTNTGELFF
V: TRBV9
J: TRBJ2-2

CDR3: CASSPNSGAGGLFF
V: TRBV9
J: TRBJ2-2

CDR3: CSVGPGSSYSNLPQHF
V: TRBV29-1
J: TRBJ1-5

CDR3: CASSSFEGLQYF
V: TRBV7-6
J: TRBJ2-4

CDR3: CASSPHKAFAYNEQFF
V: TRBV14
J: TRBJ2-1

CDR3: CASSKLAGAPEQFF
V: TRBV6-2/TRBV6-3
J: TRBJ2-1

CDR3: CASSSTGTNYGYTF
V: TRBV7-2
J: TRBJ1-2

CDR3: CAISDPGQVTDTQYF
V: TRBV10-3
J: TRBJ2-3

CDR3: CAWGDQGIAFF
V: TRBV30
J: TRBJ1-1

CDR3: CASTSSGGWDGYTF
V: TRBV5-1
J: TRBJ1-2

CDR3: CASTTKGTLNTEAFF
V: TRBV27
J: TRBJ1-1

CDR3: CSARDSGGIDNEQFF
V: TRBV20-1
J: TRBJ2-1

CDR3: CSASGEDKRATGELFF
V: TRBV20-1
J: TRBJ2-2

CDR3: CSVEDPETGGPYEQYF
V: TRBV29-1
J: TRBJ2-7

CDR3: CSVLGLGGRDEQFF
V: TRBV29-1
J: TRBJ2-1

CDR3: CASSIRGSSYNEQFF
V: TRBV27
J: TRBJ2-1

CDR3: CASRLPGQKNTEAFF
V: TRBV5-1
J: TRBJ1-1

CDR3: CSVERGDRPPYEQYF
V: TRBV29-1
J: TRBJ2-7

CDR3: CSVDSGGPRDGYTF
V: TRBV29-1
J: TRBJ1-2

CDR3: CAISEGGPVGTDTQYF
V: TRBV10-3
J: TRBJ2-3

CDR3: CSAPGQEGRLAQYF
V: TRBV20-1
J: TRBJ2-7

CDR3: CASSYSEATFGANVLTF
V: TRBV6-5
J: TRBJ2-6